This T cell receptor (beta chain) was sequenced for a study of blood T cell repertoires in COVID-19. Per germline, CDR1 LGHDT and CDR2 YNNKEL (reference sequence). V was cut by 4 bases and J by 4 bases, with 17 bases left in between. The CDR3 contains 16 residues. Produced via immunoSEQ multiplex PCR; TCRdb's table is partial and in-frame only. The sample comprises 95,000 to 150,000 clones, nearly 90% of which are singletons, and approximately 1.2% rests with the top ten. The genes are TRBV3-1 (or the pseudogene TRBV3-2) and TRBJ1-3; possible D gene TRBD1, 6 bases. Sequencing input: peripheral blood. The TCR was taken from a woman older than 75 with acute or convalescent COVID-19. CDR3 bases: TGTGCCAGCAGCCCTCTCGGACAGAATGGAGGAAACACCATATATTTT. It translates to CASSPLGQNGGNTIYF.